This T cell receptor (beta chain) was observed in a study of OX40 agonist ivuxolimab in advanced cancers. At the level of the whole study: Ivuxolimab was a fully human IgG2 agonistic monoclonal antibody targeting the costimulatory receptor OX40 (CD134). Of the approximately 50 dose-escalation patients, hepatocellular carcinoma was present in roughly 19, melanoma in approximately 15, renal cell carcinoma in 9 and head and neck cancer in 9. Peripheral TCRbeta sequencing was intended to test whether TCR sequence diversity was altered and clonal T-cell expansion was caused by ivuxolimab. The paper reports the monotherapy dose-escalation portion (N ≈ 52 patients) of the phase I ivuxolimab trial. Prior anti-PD-1, anti-PD-L1 or anti-CTLA-4 therapy was permitted, and checkpoint inhibitors had been received by under 50% of dose-escalation patients. In the dose-escalation cohort, approximately 83% of patients were male, and the mean age was approximately 60 years with a range of roughly 20 to 80. Three dose-escalation patients achieved partial responses, one with hepatocellular carcinoma and two with cutaneous melanoma. Intravenous ivuxolimab was administered to patients every 2 weeks at six dose levels: 0.01, 0.1, 0.3, 1.5, 3 and 10 mg/kg.

To sequence the TCRbeta CDR3 region, genomic DNA was isolated from the sorted cells. The immunoSEQ Assay was used to sequence the TCRbeta CDR3 regions. Held by TCRdb, this immuneACCESS table contains in-frame sequences only and omits some clones. Under half of the omission traces to an unresolved V gene where checked; the cause of the rest is unknown. The sample yields more than 70,000 clones; 70% to 90% were counted once. Less than 2% of the sample belongs to the ten largest clones. As regards this clone: There is no known antigen for this receptor. No base quality values were provided; no much bigger clone lies one nucleotide off.

The trial excluded patients who had a history of autoimmune disease or were on systemic immunosuppression. In every dose cohort, peripheral blood was drawn for TCR sequencing at baseline, cycle 4 day 1, and cycle 7 day 1. Samples were obtained from an open-label, multicenter, first-in-human phase I dose-escalation trial of ivuxolimab. Adults with locally advanced or metastatic head and neck squamous cell, hepatocellular, melanoma or renal cell carcinoma were enrolled in the trial. CD4+ and CD8+ T cells were sorted separately from peripheral blood before TCR sequencing. Broader findings and caveats from the paper: The antigen specificity of the clonally expanded peripheral T cells was not determined. After ivuxolimab, more expanded clones were found on average in CD8+ T cells than in CD4+ T cells. Partial responders in the 0.1-3.0 mg/kg groups had among the lowest normalized peripheral clonal expansion, especially among CD8+ T cells. Low levels of normalized T-cell clonal expansion were also seen in some patients who did not respond. Clonal expansion of both CD4+ and CD8+ blood T cells was observed from baseline to week 6 at doses 0.1 to 3.0 mg/kg.

V is pared back by 2 bases and J by 8 bases, with 12 bases lying between the germline termini. The germline V gene (reference sequence) gives CDR1 as SEHNR and CDR2 as FQNEAQ. From the cysteine through the phenylalanine, the CDR3 covers 13 amino acids. Only CDR3 DNA is held: 39 bases, read in frame from base 1. This sequence was found in an adult with an advanced solid tumor such as melanoma, head and neck, liver or kidney cancer. Here the chain combines TRBV7-9 and TRBJ1-1; the D gene cannot be resolved reliably. The material was CD4+ or CD8+ T cells sorted from blood, obtained in a trial of the OX40 agonist ivuxolimab. The DNA is as follows: TGTGCCAGCAGCTTATCCGACCGGACCGAAGCTTTCTTT. It translates as CASSLSDRTEAFF.